Below, one T cell receptor beta chain is given with its context. The antigen is unknown. This CDR3 spans 12 amino acids. CDR1 is LNHDA and CDR2 is SQIVND in the germline V gene (reference sequence). Every individual CD8+ T cell subset underwent sorting in triplicate at around 300,000 cells apiece. The TRB libraries of cDNA were built by UMI-labeled 5' RACE. TCRdb reprocessed the 5' RACE reads and reports one entry per CDR3 protein, with no DNA. This listing includes over 95,000 distinct CDR3 sequences. The data were taken from a study of CXCR3-negative and CXCR3-positive naive CD8 T cells. General observations from the study: Hydrophobicity of TRB CDR3s was greater in CXCR3-positive naive cells than in CXCR3-negative naive cells. CXCR3 expression partially decreased after cryopreservation; most assays used fresh PBMCs. TRBV-TRBJ usage was similar across naive CXCR3 subsets but distinct in memory cells.

Source material: naive CXCR3+ CD8+ T cells from blood. Subset reported: CD45RO-CCR7+CD27+CD95- naive CD8+ T cells expressing CXCR3 (TNR3+). This TCR came from a human donor in good health. Some clones in this sample may be carry-over from other donors' samples. The chain carries TRBV19 and TRBJ1-1; the TRBD1 assignment by TCRdb is unverifiable without DNA. CDR3 in amino acids: CASSAQGTEAFF.